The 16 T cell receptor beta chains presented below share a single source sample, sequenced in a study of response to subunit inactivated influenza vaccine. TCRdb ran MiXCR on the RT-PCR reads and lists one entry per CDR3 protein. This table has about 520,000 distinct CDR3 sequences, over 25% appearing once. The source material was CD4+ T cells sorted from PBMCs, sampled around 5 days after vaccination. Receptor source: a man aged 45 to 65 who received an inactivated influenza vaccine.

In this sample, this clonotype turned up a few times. The CDR3 bases are TGTGCCAGCAGCTTATATCAAGGGGGCTACGAGCAGTACTTC. Translating it yields CASSLYQGGYEQYF. This sequence joins TRBV7-2 and TRBJ2-7, with D maybe TRBD1 (6 bases). Germline V CDR1 and CDR2: SGHTA, FQGNSA. CDR3 length equals 14 residues. V lost 2 bases and J lost 3, with 11 bases in between.

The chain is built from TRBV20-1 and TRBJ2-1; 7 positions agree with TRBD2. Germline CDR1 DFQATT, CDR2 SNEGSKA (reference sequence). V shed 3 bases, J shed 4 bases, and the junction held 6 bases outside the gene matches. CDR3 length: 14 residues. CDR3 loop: CSASASGGYNEQFF. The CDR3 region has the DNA TGCAGTGCTAGTGCTAGCGGTGGGTACAATGAGCAGTTCTTC.

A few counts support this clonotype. The CDR3 spells CASIKRDRISYEQYF. The CDR3 nucleotides are TGTGCCAGCATTAAAAGGGACAGGATTTCCTACGAGCAGTACTTC. This sequence joins TRBV28 and TRBJ2-7, with 8 bases lining up with TRBD1. This CDR3 comprises 15 residues. Germline-derived CDR1 and CDR2 are MDHEN and SYDVKM. Unmatched junction bases numbered 9, after V lost 7 bases and J lost 1 base.

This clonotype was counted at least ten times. CDR3 DNA sequence: TGTGCCAGCAGTGACTCCCTCCAAGTCTTTGGGTTCTTC. This gives the protein CASSDSLQVFGFF. This chain joins TRBV28 and TRBJ2-1; D unresolved. CDR3 length: 13 residues. The V end lost 5 bases, the J end lost 15 bases, and 20 bases lay between the germline ends. Germline CDR1 and CDR2: MDHEN and SYDVKM.

The CDR3 spells CASSQEYRGTGELFF. The CDR3 nucleotides are TGTGCCAGCAGCCAGGAATACAGGGGGACCGGGGAGCTGTTTTTT. This chain joins TRBV3-1 and TRBJ2-2, with 8 positions matching TRBD1. V trimming: 3 bases; J trimming: 5 bases; junction bases outside the gene matches: 5. CDR1 LGHDT and CDR2 YNNKEL come from the germline V gene (reference sequence). CDR3 length: 15 residues.

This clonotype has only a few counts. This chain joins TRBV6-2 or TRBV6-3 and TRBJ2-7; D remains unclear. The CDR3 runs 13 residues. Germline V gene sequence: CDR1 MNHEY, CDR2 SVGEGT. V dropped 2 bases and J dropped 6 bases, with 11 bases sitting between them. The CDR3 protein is CASSYALLGEQYF. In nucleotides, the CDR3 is TGTGCCAGCAGTTACGCGCTCTTGGGCGAGCAGTACTTC.

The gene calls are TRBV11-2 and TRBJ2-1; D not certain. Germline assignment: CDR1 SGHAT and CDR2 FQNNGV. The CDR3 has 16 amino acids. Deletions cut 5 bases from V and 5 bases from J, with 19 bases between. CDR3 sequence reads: CASSQRWSVSHNEQFF. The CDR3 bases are TGTGCCAGCAGCCAGCGATGGTCCGTTAGTCACAATGAGCAGTTCTTC.

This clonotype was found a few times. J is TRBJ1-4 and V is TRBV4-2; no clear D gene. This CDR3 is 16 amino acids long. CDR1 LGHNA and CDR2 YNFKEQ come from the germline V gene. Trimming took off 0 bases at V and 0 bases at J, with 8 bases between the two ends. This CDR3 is CASSQDRQATNEKLFF. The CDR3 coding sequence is TGTGCCAGCAGCCAAGATCGCCAGGCAACTAATGAAAAACTGTTTTTT.

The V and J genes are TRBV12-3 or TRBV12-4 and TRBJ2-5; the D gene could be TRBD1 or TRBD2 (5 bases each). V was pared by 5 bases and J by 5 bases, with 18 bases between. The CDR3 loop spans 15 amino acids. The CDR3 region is CASSTGTPEGETQYF. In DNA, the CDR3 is TGTGCCAGCAGTACCGGGACCCCCGAGGGGGAGACCCAGTACTTC.

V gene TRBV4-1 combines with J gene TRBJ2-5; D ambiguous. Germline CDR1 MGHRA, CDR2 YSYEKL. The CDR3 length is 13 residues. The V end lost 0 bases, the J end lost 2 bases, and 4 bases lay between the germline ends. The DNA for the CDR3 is TGCGCCAGCAGCCAAGAGACACAAGAGACCCAGTACTTC. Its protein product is CASSQETQETQYF.

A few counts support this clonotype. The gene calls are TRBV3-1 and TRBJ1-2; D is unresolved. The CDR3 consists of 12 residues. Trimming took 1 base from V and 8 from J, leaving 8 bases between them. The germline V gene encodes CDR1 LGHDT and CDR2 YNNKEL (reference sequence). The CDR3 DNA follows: TGTGCCAGCAGCCAAGGGCCCACGGGCTACACCTTC. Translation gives CASSQGPTGYTF.

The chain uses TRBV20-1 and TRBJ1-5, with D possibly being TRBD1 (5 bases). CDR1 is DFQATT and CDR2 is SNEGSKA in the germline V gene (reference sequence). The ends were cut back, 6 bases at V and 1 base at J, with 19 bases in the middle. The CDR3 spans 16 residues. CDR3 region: CSAAPVGGGSNQPQHF. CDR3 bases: TGCAGTGCCGCCCCGGTCGGGGGAGGGAGCAATCAGCCCCAGCATTTT.

The CDR3, as DNA: TGTGCCAGCAGTCGGGACAGGGGGCAATCTGGGGCCAACGTCCTGACTTTC. It is translated as CASSRDRGQSGANVLTF. The V gene is TRBV25-1, the J gene TRBJ2-6, with 12 bases matching TRBD1. Germline V gene data show CDR1 as MGHDK and CDR2 as SYGVNS. The V and J ends lost 5 bases and 1 base, in that order; junction bases with no gene match: 3. There are 17 residues in the CDR3.

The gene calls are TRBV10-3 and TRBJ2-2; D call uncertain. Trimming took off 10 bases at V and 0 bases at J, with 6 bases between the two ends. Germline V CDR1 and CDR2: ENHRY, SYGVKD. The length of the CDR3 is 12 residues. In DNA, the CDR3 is TGTGCCAGTAACCCGAACACCGGGGAGCTGTTTTTT. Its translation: CASNPNTGELFF.

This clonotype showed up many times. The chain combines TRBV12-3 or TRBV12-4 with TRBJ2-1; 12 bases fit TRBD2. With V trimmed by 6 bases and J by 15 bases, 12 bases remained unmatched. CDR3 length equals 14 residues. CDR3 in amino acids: CASRKTSGSPVPFF. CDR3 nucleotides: TGTGCCAGCAGGAAGACTAGCGGGAGTCCCGTGCCGTTCTTC.

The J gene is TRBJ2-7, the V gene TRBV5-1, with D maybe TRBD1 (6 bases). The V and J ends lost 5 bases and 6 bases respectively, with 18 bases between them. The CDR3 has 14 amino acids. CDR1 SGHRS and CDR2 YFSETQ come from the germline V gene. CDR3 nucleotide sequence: TGCGCCAGCAGGCACTCTCAGGGGTCGAGCGAGCAGTACTTC. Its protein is CASRHSQGSSEQYF.